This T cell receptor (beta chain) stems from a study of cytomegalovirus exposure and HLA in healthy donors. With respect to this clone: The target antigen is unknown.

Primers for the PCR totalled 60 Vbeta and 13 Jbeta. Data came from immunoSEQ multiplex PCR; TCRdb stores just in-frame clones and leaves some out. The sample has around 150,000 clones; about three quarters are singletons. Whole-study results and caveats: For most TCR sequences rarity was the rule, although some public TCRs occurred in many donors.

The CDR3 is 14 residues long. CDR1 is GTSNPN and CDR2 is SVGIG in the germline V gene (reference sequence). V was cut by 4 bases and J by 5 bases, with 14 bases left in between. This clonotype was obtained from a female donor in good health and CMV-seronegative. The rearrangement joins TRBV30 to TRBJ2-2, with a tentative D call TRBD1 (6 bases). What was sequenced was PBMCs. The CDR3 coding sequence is TGTGCCTGGAAAGCAGGGGTCTGGACCGGGGAGCTGTTTTTT. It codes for CAWKAGVWTGELFF.